What follows is one TCR beta chain and its context. The antigen is not known. The data were obtained in a study of vaccination effects on CD4 cells after COVID-19. Turning to the study itself: Post-vaccine sample collection fell at a median of 72 days after the second dose.

TCRdb's table, derived via immunoSEQ multiplex PCR, lists solely in-frame clones and lacks some. The repertoire has about 27,000 clones, about four fifths of them found once; the top ten carry around 1.4%. Per germline, CDR1 SQVTM and CDR2 ANQGSEA. This CDR3 has 16 amino acids. V lost 3 bases and J lost 7; bases outside the gene matches: 14. Ahead of sequencing, the ViraFEST assay grew antigen-specific CD4+ T cells using viral peptide pools. CD4+ T cell isolation took place after 10 days of culture. Vaccine administered to participants consisted of two doses of either BNT162b2 or mRNA-1273. Cultures used over 1.5 million PBMC per well, approximately 10 IU/ml IL-2 and roughly 10 ug/ml peptides. Cells had half their medium changed to IL-2 medium on days 3 and 7. Points from the study as a whole: Clones of infection and vaccine origin contracted markedly late after vaccination.

Material: CD4+ T cells from PBMCs cultured with HCoV-NL63 spike peptides, obtained after COVID-19 vaccination. The TCR comes from a human donor who received a COVID-19 vaccine. Some clones in this sample may be carry-over from other donors' samples. V is TRBV29-1 and J is TRBJ2-1; 8 bases agree with TRBD2. CDR3 DNA sequence: TGCAGCGTTGACGGCATTTACCCCCGGGGGGGGAATGAGCAGTTCTTC. Translated: CSVDGIYPRGGNEQFF.